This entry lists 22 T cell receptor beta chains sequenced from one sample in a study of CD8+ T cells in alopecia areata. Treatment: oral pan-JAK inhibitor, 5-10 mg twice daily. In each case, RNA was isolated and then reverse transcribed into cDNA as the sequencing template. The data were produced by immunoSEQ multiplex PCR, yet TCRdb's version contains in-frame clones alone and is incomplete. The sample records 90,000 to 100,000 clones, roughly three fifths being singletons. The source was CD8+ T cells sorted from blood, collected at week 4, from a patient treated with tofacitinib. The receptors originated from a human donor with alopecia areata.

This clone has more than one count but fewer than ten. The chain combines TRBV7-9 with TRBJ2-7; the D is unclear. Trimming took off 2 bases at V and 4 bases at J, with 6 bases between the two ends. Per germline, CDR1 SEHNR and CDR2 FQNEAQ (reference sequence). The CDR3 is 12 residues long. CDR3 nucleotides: TGTGCCAGCAGCTTACAGTTATACGAGCAGTACTTC. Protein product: CASSLQLYEQYF.

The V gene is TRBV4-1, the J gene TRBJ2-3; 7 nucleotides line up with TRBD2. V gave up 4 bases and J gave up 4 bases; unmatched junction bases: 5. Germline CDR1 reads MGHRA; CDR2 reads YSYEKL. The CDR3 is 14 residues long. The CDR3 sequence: CASSPSGAPDTQYF. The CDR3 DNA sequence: TGCGCCAGCAGCCCGAGCGGGGCCCCAGATACGCAGTATTTT.

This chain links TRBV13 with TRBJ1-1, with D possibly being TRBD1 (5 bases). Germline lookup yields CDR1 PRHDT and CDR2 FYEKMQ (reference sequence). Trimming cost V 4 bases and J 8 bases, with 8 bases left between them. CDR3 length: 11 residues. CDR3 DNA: TGTGCCAGCAGCTATGACAGAGAAGCTTTCTTT. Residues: CASSYDREAFF.

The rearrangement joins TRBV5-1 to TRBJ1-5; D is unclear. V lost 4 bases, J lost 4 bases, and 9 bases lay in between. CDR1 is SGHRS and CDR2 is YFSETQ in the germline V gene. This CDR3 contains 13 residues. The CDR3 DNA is TGCGCCAGCAGCCCGGAGGGTAATCAGCCCCAGCATTTT. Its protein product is CASSPEGNQPQHF.

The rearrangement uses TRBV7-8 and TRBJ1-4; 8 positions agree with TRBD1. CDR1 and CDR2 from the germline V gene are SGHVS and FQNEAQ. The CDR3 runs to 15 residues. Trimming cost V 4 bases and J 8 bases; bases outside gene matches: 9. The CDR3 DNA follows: TGTGCCAGCAGCTCAGAGACAGGGGTGAGGGAAAAACTGTTTTTT. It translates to CASSSETGVREKLFF.

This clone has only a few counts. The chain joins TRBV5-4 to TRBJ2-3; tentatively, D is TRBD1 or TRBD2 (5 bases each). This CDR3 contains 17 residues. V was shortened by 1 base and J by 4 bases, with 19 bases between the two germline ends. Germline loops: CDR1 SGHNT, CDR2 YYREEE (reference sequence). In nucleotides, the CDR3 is TGTGCCAGCAGCTTGATAGCTGTTGGTCAGGGACCAGATACGCAGTATTTT. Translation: CASSLIAVGQGPDTQYF.

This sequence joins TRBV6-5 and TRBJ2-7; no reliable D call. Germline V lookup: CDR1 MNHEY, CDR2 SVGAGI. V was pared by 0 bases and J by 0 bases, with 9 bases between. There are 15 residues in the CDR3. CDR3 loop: CASSYSEFHSYEQYF. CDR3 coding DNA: TGTGCCAGCAGTTACTCGGAATTCCACTCCTACGAGCAGTACTTC.

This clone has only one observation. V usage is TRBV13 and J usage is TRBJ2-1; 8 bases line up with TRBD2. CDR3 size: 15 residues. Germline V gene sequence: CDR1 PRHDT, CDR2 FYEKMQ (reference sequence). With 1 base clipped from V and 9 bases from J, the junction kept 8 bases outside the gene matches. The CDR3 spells CASSLERAGVSEQFF. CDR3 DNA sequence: TGTGCCAGCAGCTTAGAGAGAGCGGGAGTTAGTGAGCAGTTCTTC.

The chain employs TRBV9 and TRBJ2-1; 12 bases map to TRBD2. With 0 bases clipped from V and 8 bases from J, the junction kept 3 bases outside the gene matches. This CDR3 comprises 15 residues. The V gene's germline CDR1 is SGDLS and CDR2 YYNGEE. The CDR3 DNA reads TGTGCCAGCAGCGTAGGGCTAGCGGGAGGGTATGAGCAGTTCTTC. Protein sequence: CASSVGLAGGYEQFF.

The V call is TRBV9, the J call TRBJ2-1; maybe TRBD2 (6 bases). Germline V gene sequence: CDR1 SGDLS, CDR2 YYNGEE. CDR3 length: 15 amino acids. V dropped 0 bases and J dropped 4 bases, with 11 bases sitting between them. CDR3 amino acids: CASSVVAEAYNEQFF. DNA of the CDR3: TGTGCCAGCAGCGTAGTAGCGGAGGCATACAATGAGCAGTTCTTC.

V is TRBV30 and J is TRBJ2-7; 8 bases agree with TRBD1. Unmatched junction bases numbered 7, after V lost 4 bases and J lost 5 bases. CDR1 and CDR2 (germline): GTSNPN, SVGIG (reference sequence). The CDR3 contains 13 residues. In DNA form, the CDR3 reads TGTGCCTGGAACCCGACAGGGGCTCACGAGCAGTACTTC. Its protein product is CAWNPTGAHEQYF. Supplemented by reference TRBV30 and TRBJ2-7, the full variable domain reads SQTIHQWPATLVQPVGSPLSLECTVEGTSNPNLYWYRQAAGRGLQLLFYSVGIGQISSEVPQNLSASRPQDRQFILSSKKLLLSDSGFYLCAWNPTGAHEQYFGPGTRLTVT.

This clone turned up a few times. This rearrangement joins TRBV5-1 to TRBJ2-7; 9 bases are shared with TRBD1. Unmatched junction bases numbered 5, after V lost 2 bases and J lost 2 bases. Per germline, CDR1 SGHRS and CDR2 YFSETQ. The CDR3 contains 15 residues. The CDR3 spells CASSFGTGTPYEQYF. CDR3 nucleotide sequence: TGCGCCAGCAGCTTCGGGACAGGGACACCCTACGAGCAGTACTTC. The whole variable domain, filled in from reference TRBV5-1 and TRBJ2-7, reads KAGVTQTPRYLIKTRGQQVTLSCSPISGHRSVSWYQQTPGQGLQFLFEYFSETQRNKGNFPGRFSGRQFSNSRSEMNVSTLELGDSALYLCASSFGTGTPYEQYFGPGTRLTVT.

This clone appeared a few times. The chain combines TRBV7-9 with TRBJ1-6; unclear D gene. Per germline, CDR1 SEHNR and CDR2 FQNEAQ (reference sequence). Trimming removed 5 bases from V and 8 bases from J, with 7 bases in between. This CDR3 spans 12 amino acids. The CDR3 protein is CASSTTDSPLHF. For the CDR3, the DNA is TGTGCCAGCAGCACAACCGATTCACCCCTCCACTTT.

As DNA, the CDR3 is TGCGCCAGCTCTGAAGACAATGAGCAGTTCTTC. Translated: CASSEDNEQFF. V and J are TRBV10-2 and TRBJ2-1; D unclear. Germline V gene sequence: CDR1 WSHSY, CDR2 SAAADI. This CDR3 spans 11 amino acids. The V and J ends lost 8 bases and 5 bases respectively, with 7 bases between them.

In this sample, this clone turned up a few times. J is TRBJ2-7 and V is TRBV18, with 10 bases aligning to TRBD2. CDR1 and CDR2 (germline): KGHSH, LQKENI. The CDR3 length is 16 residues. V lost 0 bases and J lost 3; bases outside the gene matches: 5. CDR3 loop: CASSPPRTSGYYEQYF. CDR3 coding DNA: TGTGCCAGCTCACCACCAAGGACTAGCGGATACTACGAGCAGTACTTC.

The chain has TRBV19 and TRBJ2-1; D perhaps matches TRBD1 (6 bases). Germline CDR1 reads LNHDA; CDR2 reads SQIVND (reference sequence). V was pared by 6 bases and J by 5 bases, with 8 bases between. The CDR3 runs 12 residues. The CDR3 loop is CASSQGNNEQFF. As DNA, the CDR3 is TGTGCCAGTAGCCAGGGGAACAATGAGCAGTTCTTC.

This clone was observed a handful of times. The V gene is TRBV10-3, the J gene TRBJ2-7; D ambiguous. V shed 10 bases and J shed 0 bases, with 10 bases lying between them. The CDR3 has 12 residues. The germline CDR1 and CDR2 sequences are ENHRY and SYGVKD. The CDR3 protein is CATQESSYEQYF. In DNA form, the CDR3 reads TGTGCCACCCAGGAGAGCTCCTACGAGCAGTACTTC.

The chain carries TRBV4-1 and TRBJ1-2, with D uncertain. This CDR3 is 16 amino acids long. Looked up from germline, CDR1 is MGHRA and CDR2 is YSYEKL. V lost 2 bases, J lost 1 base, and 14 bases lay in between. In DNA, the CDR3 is TGCGCCAGCAGCCAAAGCGGAGCGACACTTAACTATGGCTACACCTTC. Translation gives CASSQSGATLNYGYTF.

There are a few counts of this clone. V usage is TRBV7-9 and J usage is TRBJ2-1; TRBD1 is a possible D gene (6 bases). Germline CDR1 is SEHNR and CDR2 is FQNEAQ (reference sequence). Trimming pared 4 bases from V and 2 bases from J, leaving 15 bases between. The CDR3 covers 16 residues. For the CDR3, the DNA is TGTGCCAGCAGCTCCGGTAGGGACAACCCCTACAATGAGCAGTTCTTC. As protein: CASSSGRDNPYNEQFF.

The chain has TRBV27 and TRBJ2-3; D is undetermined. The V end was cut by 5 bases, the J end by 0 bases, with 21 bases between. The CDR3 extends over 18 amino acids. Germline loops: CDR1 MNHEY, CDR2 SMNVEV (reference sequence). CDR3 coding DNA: TGTGCCAGCAGTCCCCCTCGGGCGCCACTTCTCAGCACAGATACGCAGTATTTT. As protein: CASSPPRAPLLSTDTQYF.

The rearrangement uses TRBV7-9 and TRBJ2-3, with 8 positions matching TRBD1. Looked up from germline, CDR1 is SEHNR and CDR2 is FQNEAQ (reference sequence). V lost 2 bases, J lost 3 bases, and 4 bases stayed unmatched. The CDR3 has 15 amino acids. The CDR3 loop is CASSLSTGATDTQYF. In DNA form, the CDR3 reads TGTGCCAGCAGCTTATCGACAGGGGCAACAGATACGCAGTATTTT.

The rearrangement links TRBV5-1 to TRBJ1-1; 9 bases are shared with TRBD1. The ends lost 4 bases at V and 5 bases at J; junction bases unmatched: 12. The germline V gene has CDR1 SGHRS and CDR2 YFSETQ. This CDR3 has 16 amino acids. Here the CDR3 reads CASSALQGADGTEAFF. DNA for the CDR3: TGCGCCAGCAGCGCACTACAGGGGGCGGATGGAACTGAAGCTTTCTTT.